This T cell receptor (beta chain) was obtained from a study of blood T cell repertoires in COVID-19. On the study more broadly: Donors in the United States, Italy and Spain gave samples during acute or convalescent COVID-19.

Original methodology: Reference gene primer amplification gave nucleated cell count estimates. TCRdb keeps only in-frame clones here, not all; method: immunoSEQ multiplex PCR. That table supplies the V and J calls and clone size; D and trimming were determined from the DNA. The sample gives roughly 200,000 clones, about 83% of which show up once; around 0.88% is in the top ten. CDR3 length: 12 residues. Deletions cut 6 bases from V and 1 base from J, with 6 bases between. The chain couples TRBV12-3 or TRBV12-4 to TRBJ1-2, with a possible D match to TRBD1 (5 bases). Sequenced material: peripheral blood. The receptor was isolated from a young woman who had recovered from COVID-19. This chain's CDR3 is CASRTVNYGYTF. As DNA, the CDR3 is TGTGCCAGCAGGACAGTTAACTATGGCTACACCTTC.